These 4 T cell receptor beta chains came from one sample sequenced in a study of cytotoxic CD8 clonotypes in ibrutinib-treated CLL. Sequenced by immunoSEQ multiplex PCR; TCRdb stores in-frame clones only, minus some. This sample yields over 200,000 clones, of which roughly three quarters are seen a single time; roughly an eighth belongs to the top ten. Sequencing was performed on PBMCs, taken after 12 months of ibrutinib treatment. All receptors derive from a human donor with chronic lymphocytic leukemia.

The chain is built from TRBV2 and TRBJ2-5, with unresolved D. Germline CDR1 SNHLY, CDR2 FYNNEI. This CDR3 is 13 amino acids long. Trimming cost V 8 bases and J 2 bases, with 12 bases left between them. CDR3 in DNA: TGTGCCAGCGTTTGGACGGAGCAAGAGACCCAGTACTTC. Translation gives CASVWTEQETQYF. Supplemented by reference TRBV2 and TRBJ2-5, the full variable domain reads EPEVTQTPSHQVTQMGQEVILRCVPISNHLYFYWYRQILGQKVEFLVSFYNNEISEKSEIFDDQFSVERPDGSNFTLKIRSTKLEDSAMYFCASVWTEQETQYFGPGTRLLVL.

The chain uses TRBV27 and TRBJ2-5; TRBD2 aligns across 7 bases. Trimming took 6 bases from V and 2 from J; bases not matched to a gene: 9. In germline, CDR1 is MNHEY, CDR2 SMNVEV (reference sequence). CDR3 size: 15 residues. DNA of the CDR3: TGTGCCAGCAGCTCCCCGGGACTACATCAAGAGACCCAGTACTTC. Translating it yields CASSSPGLHQETQYF.

The chain employs TRBV9 and TRBJ2-1, with D tentatively TRBD1 (7 bases). V lost 0 bases, J lost 0 bases, and 13 bases lay in between. In germline, CDR1 is SGDLS, CDR2 YYNGEE. The CDR3 is made up of 17 amino acids. Here the CDR3 DNA reads TGTGCCAGCAGCGTAGCTGCGGGACAGAGCTCCTACAATGAGCAGTTCTTC. Protein sequence: CASSVAAGQSSYNEQFF.

The chain uses TRBV6-5 and TRBJ1-2, with D perhaps TRBD1 (5 bases). Trimming took off 4 bases at V and 4 bases at J, with 10 bases between the two ends. Germline CDR1 reads MNHEY; CDR2 reads SVGAGI. The CDR3 contains 13 residues. The CDR3: CASSLQDSYGYTF. CDR3 DNA sequence: TGTGCCAGCAGTTTACAGGATAGCTATGGCTACACCTTC.